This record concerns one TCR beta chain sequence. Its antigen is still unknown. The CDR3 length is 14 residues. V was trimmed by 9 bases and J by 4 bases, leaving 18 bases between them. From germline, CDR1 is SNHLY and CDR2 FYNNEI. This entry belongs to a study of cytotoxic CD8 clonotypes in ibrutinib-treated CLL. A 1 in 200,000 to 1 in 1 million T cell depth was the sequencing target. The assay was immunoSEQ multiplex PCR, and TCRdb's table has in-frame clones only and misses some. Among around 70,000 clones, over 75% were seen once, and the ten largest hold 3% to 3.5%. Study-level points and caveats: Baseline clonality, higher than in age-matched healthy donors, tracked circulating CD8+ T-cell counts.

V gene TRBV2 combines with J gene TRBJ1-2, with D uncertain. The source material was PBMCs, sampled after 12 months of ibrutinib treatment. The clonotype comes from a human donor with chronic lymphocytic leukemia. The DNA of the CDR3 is TGTGCCAGTATGACACTTCCCAGCGGCTATGGCTACACCTTC. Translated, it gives CASMTLPSGYGYTF.